Presented here are 30 T cell receptor beta chains from one specimen sequenced in a study of CD8+CD57+ T cells in acquired aplastic anemia. It was genomic DNA that served as the template for profiling TCR beta VDJ and CDR3. TCRdb processed the reads anew with MiXCR; each CDR3 protein has one entry. This table has 450,000 to 550,000 distinct CDR3 sequences, around 33% appearing once. Sequencing involved patients with CD8+CD57+ cell expansion previously shown by flow cytometry. Sequenced input: sorted CD4+, CD8+, or CD8+CD57+ T cells (not recorded which) from PBMCs. These receptors were obtained from a human donor with aplastic anemia.

This clonotype was seen a handful of times. This chain connects TRBV4-2 to TRBJ1-6; TRBD1 is a possible D gene (5 bases). The CDR3 spans 17 residues. The V end was cut by 0 bases, the J end by 5 bases, with 14 bases between. In germline, CDR1 is LGHNA, CDR2 YNFKEQ. This chain's CDR3 is CASSQEAAGINNSPLHF. The CDR3 DNA reads TGTGCCAGCAGCCAAGAGGCTGCAGGGATAAATAATTCACCCCTCCACTTT.

The rearrangement links TRBV2 to TRBJ1-1; no clear D gene. V lost 10 bases to trimming and J lost 4 bases, with 10 bases between them. The CDR3 loop spans 11 amino acids. Germline V gives CDR1 SNHLY, CDR2 FYNNEI. This CDR3 reads CAISLLTEAFF. As DNA, the CDR3 is TGTGCCATCAGCTTACTCACTGAAGCTTTCTTT.

V usage is TRBV28 and J usage is TRBJ1-3, with 8 bases identical to TRBD1. V gave up 4 bases and J gave up 0 bases; unmatched junction bases: 5. Germline loops: CDR1 MDHEN, CDR2 SYDVKM. The CDR3 extends over 16 amino acids. The CDR3 spells CASSSSGTGSGNTIYF. CDR3 sequence (DNA): TGTGCCAGCAGTTCCTCCGGGACAGGCTCTGGAAACACCATATATTTT.

A remark on this clonotype: At one of its ends the junction is not consistent with the germline gene, which may arise from a read error. The chain carries TRBV9 and TRBJ1-1; D is undetermined. CDR3 size: 13 residues. Germline CDR1 SGDLS, CDR2 YYNGEE. CDR3 DNA sequence: TGTGCCGGCAGCGTTGGGGTGAACACTGAAGCTTTCTTT. It is translated as CAGSVGVNTEAFF.

V usage is TRBV4-1 and J usage is TRBJ1-1; D not resolved. V lost 2 bases to trimming and J lost 0 bases, with 19 bases between them. CDR1 and CDR2 from the germline V gene are MGHRA and YSYEKL. The CDR3 is made up of 18 amino acids. The CDR3 spells CASSQPRMTLEMNTEAFF. The CDR3 DNA reads as TGCGCCAGCAGCCAACCCCGAATGACATTGGAAATGAACACTGAAGCTTTCTTT.

CDR3 sequence: CSARWSPSSGGIDVQYF. As DNA, the CDR3 is TGCAGTGCTAGATGGAGCCCCTCTAGCGGGGGTATCGACGTGCAGTACTTC. The chain recombines TRBV20-1 with TRBJ2-7; 10 nucleotides line up with TRBD2. With 2 bases clipped from V and 9 bases from J, the junction kept 19 bases outside the gene matches. CDR1 and CDR2 from the germline V gene are DFQATT and SNEGSKA (reference sequence). The CDR3 is 17 residues long.

A word on this clonotype: No conserved phenylalanine or tryptophan is present at the end of the CDR3, so a read error is the likely explanation. The chain combines TRBV19 with TRBJ2-6, with D perhaps TRBD2 (6 bases). CDR3 length equals 18 residues. Germline loops: CDR1 LNHDA, CDR2 SQIVND (reference sequence). The V end was cut by 4 bases, the J end by 0 bases, with 16 bases between. CDR3 bases: TGTGCCAGTAGTAGGACTATGATCCAAGGCTCTGGGGCCAACGTCCTGACTTCC. This gives the protein CASSRTMIQGSGANVLTS.

Only a few counts were recorded for this clonotype. J is TRBJ1-2 and V is TRBV5-8; D unresolved. Between the trimmed V and J ends, which lost 4 bases and 4 bases, there was a span of 17 bases. CDR1 and CDR2 from the germline V gene are SGHTS and YDEGEE. This CDR3 is built from 15 residues. The CDR3 here is CASSTGRETSYGYTF. The CDR3 DNA is TGTGCCAGCAGCACGGGCAGAGAAACGAGCTATGGCTACACCTTC.

This clonotype was seen at least ten times. The chain carries TRBV20-1 and TRBJ1-2; unclear D gene. This CDR3 spans 13 amino acids. CDR1 and CDR2 (germline): DFQATT, SNEGSKA (reference sequence). Trimming stripped 0 bases from V and 4 bases from J, with 9 bases between. The CDR3 nucleotides are TGCAGTGCTAGAGATGCACAGATCTATGGCTACACCTTC. Protein product: CSARDAQIYGYTF.

This clonotype was detected once. An end of the junction differs from the germline gene, which may be a read error. The rearrangement uses TRBV20-1 and TRBJ2-3; tentatively, D is TRBD1 (6 bases). Per germline, CDR1 DFQATT and CDR2 SNEGSKA (reference sequence). There are 17 residues in the CDR3. As DNA, the CDR3 is TGCAGTGCGAGAGACCCCGGGACAATCATAAGCACAGATACGCAGTATTTT. Its protein is CSARDPGTIISTDTQYF.

This clonotype was counted only a few times. V and J are TRBV30 and TRBJ1-2; possibly TRBD1 for D (6 bases). Trimming cost V 1 base and J 5 bases, with 8 bases left between them. The germline gives CDR1 GTSNPN, CDR2 SVGIG (reference sequence). CDR3 length: 12 amino acids. CDR3 nucleotide sequence: TGTGCCTGGAGTGAAGGGGGATATGGCTACACCTTC. This encodes CAWSEGGYGYTF.

This clonotype showed up many times. V usage is TRBV7-2 and J usage is TRBJ1-2; 9 bases match TRBD1. V shed 5 bases, J shed 6 bases, and the junction held 13 bases outside the gene matches. CDR3 length equals 16 residues. Per germline, CDR1 SGHTA and CDR2 FQGNSA. CDR3 sequence (DNA): TGTGCCAGCAGCCCGAAAGTTGCGGGACAGGGTGATGGCTACACCTTC. Translated, it gives CASSPKVAGQGDGYTF.

In its sample, this clonotype was seen a few times. This chain connects TRBV5-1 to TRBJ2-2; TRBD1 aligns across 10 bases. CDR3 size: 20 residues. Germline-derived CDR1 and CDR2 are SGHRS and YFSETQ. The trim removed 0 bases at V and 0 bases at J, leaving 11 bases unmatched. The CDR3 loop reads CASSLEGTGANIPNTGELFF. Here the CDR3 DNA reads TGCGCCAGCAGCTTGGAAGGGACAGGGGCGAATATCCCGAACACCGGGGAGCTGTTTTTT.

This clonotype was recorded a few times. The rearrangement links TRBV27 to TRBJ1-2, with a possible D match to TRBD1 (5 bases). The V and J ends lost 6 bases and 8 bases respectively, with 16 bases between them. The CDR3 length is 13 residues. CDR1 and CDR2 (germline): MNHEY, SMNVEV (reference sequence). The CDR3 sequence is CASRGSGYGGYTF. For the CDR3, the DNA is TGTGCCAGCAGGGGTTCAGGGTATGGCGGCTACACCTTC.

With respect to this clonotype: This may come from a read error, since a much larger clone is one base off. The CDR3 does not close with the conserved phenylalanine or tryptophan, likely indicating a read error. The chain uses TRBV14 and TRBJ2-5, with TRBD1 matching 7 bases. Germline values: CDR1 SGHDN, CDR2 FVKESK. The J segment lost 4 bases and the V segment lost 1 base, leaving 9 bases of the junction unmatched. The CDR3 runs 16 residues. The CDR3 region is CASSQVRDRVTETQYS. For the CDR3, the DNA is TGTGCCAGCAGCCAAGTGAGAGACAGGGTTACAGAGACCCAGTACTCC.

V is TRBV2 and J is TRBJ1-5, with D maybe TRBD1 (6 bases). The V end lost 5 bases, the J end lost 2 bases, and 19 bases lay between the germline ends. The CDR3 runs to 17 residues. Per germline, CDR1 SNHLY and CDR2 FYNNEI. The CDR3 region has the DNA TGTGCCAGCAGTCGCGGGCAGGGGAGGACGGGCAATCAGCCCCAGCATTTT. This translates into CASSRGQGRTGNQPQHF.

J is TRBJ2-1 and V is TRBV5-1; perhaps TRBD1 as D (6 bases). Trimming took off 4 bases at V and 9 bases at J, with 14 bases between the two ends. CDR1 and CDR2 from the germline V gene are SGHRS and YFSETQ. The CDR3 loop spans 13 amino acids. CDR3 nucleotide sequence: TGCGCCAGCAGCGCCGGACAGTCAGTTGAGCAGTTCTTC. Protein sequence: CASSAGQSVEQFF.

J is TRBJ1-4 and V is TRBV4-2, with D perhaps TRBD1 (6 bases). Germline-derived CDR1 and CDR2 are LGHNA and YNFKEQ. Trimming left V 4 bases short and J 3 bases short, with 15 bases between. The CDR3 sequence is 16 residues long. CDR3 DNA: TGTGCCAGCAGCCTAAGTACAGGGATGGCTAATGAAAAACTGTTTTTT. It translates to CASSLSTGMANEKLFF.

This clonotype was picked up one time. This chain links TRBV7-8 with TRBJ2-5; 10 bases align to TRBD1. Germline V lookup: CDR1 SGHVS, CDR2 FQNEAQ. The CDR3 length is 15 residues. Trimming at V came to 5 bases and at J to 5 bases, leaving 8 bases not matched to a gene. This CDR3 reads CASSGDRGPGETQYF. CDR3 DNA: TGTGCCAGCAGCGGGGACAGGGGCCCCGGGGAGACCCAGTACTTC.

To note about this clonotype: One junction end does not reproduce the germline sequence, and a read error may be involved. The V call is TRBV10-1, the J call TRBJ2-3; D might be TRBD2 (6 bases). The CDR3 spans 17 residues. In germline, CDR1 is WNHNN, CDR2 SYGVQD (reference sequence). The chain's CDR3 is CAGSEPGLPEFPDTQYF. The CDR3 DNA follows: TGCGCCGGCAGTGAACCGGGACTCCCCGAGTTCCCAGATACGCAGTATTTT.

This chain joins TRBV9 and TRBJ1-4; TRBD1 agrees at 9 bases. J lost 8 bases, V lost 4 bases, and 6 bases had no gene match. Germline V gives CDR1 SGDLS, CDR2 YYNGEE. The CDR3 has 14 residues. The CDR3 loop is CASSPRTGEEKLFF. The DNA of the CDR3 is TGTGCCAGCAGCCCCCGGACAGGGGAGGAAAAACTGTTTTTT.

This clonotype was observed once. A much larger clone differs from this one at a single base, so this may be a read error. V is TRBV19 and J is TRBJ2-7; the D gene could be TRBD1 or TRBD2 (5 bases each). Trimming shortened V by 5 bases and J by 7 bases, and 18 bases separated the two germline ends. The V gene's germline CDR1 is LNHDA and CDR2 SQIVND (reference sequence). The CDR3 has 14 residues. In nucleotides, the CDR3 is TGTGCCAGTAGTCTACGGGACGGGCACAATGAGCAGTACTTC. It is translated as CASSLRDGHNEQYF.

There are a few counts of this clonotype. V and J are TRBV14 and TRBJ1-3; 8 bases fit TRBD1. Germline lookup yields CDR1 SGHDN and CDR2 FVKESK. V was clipped by 0 bases and J by 7 bases; unmatched bases: 5. The CDR3 consists of 15 residues. CDR3 DNA sequence: TGTGCCAGCAGCCAAGATCTTGCAGGGGGCAACACCATATATTTT. Its translation: CASSQDLAGGNTIYF.

The chain is built from TRBV19 and TRBJ2-7; the match to TRBD2 covers 9 bases. The CDR3 totals 15 residues. CDR1 and CDR2 from the germline V gene are LNHDA and SQIVND (reference sequence). Trimming removed 5 bases from V and 2 bases from J; junction bases left unmatched: 7. CDR3 sequence: CASSPSLAGTYEQYF. In DNA form, the CDR3 reads TGTGCCAGTAGTCCGTCACTAGCGGGCACCTACGAGCAGTACTTC.

This clonotype came up a few times. V gene TRBV7-2 combines with J gene TRBJ1-1; 9 bases are shared with TRBD1. Germline V gene lookup returns CDR1 SGHTA and CDR2 FQGNSA. Unmatched junction bases numbered 4, after V lost 4 bases and J lost 1 base. The CDR3 totals 15 residues. This CDR3 is CASSYTGGPNTEAFF. As DNA, the CDR3 is TGTGCCAGCAGCTATACAGGGGGCCCGAACACTGAAGCTTTCTTT.

This sequence joins TRBV2 and TRBJ2-1; D is unclear. Germline CDR1 SNHLY, CDR2 FYNNEI. CDR3 size: 13 residues. V dropped 8 bases and J dropped 6 bases, with 14 bases sitting between them. In nucleotides, the CDR3 is TGTGCCAGCCGTCCTGGCGGAACCAATGAGCAGTTCTTC. It is translated as CASRPGGTNEQFF.

There are a few counts of this clonotype. V is TRBV6-1 and J is TRBJ2-7; 10 bases align to TRBD2. This CDR3 contains 13 residues. The V and J ends lost 8 bases and 5 bases, in that order; junction bases with no gene match: 6. The germline CDR1 and CDR2 sequences are MNHNS and SASEGT. In DNA, the CDR3 is TGTGCCAGCCAGCGGGAGGGCCTCGACGAGCAGTACTTC. Residues: CASQREGLDEQYF.

This clonotype was found a few times. Given a much more abundant clone one base away, this may be a read error. This chain joins TRBV10-3 and TRBJ1-3; D remains unclear. Germline V gene lookup returns CDR1 ENHRY and CDR2 SYGVKD. The CDR3 totals 16 residues. CDR3 DNA: TGTGCCACCAGTGCTTCTCAGGTCCTCTCTGGAAACACCATATATTTT. Its protein is CATSASQVLSGNTIYF.

This clonotype came up a few times. The rearrangement uses TRBV6-1 and TRBJ2-7; D call uncertain. This CDR3 spans 15 amino acids. CDR1 MNHNS and CDR2 SASEGT come from the germline V gene. The germline V and J ends were trimmed by 7 bases and 2 bases, with 18 bases remaining between them. The CDR3 region is CASKLATGGPYEQYF. For the CDR3, the DNA is TGTGCCAGCAAACTGGCCACGGGCGGTCCCTACGAGCAGTACTTC.

The rearrangement links TRBV20-1 to TRBJ2-3; 7 bases are shared with TRBD2. The junction had 12 bases not matched to a gene; V was cut back by 0 bases and J by 0 bases. The CDR3 spans 18 residues. Germline V CDR1 and CDR2: DFQATT, SNEGSKA (reference sequence). CDR3 residues: CSAREASGLSTSTDTQYF. The CDR3 nucleotides are TGCAGTGCTAGAGAGGCTAGCGGACTTTCTACTAGCACAGATACGCAGTATTTT.